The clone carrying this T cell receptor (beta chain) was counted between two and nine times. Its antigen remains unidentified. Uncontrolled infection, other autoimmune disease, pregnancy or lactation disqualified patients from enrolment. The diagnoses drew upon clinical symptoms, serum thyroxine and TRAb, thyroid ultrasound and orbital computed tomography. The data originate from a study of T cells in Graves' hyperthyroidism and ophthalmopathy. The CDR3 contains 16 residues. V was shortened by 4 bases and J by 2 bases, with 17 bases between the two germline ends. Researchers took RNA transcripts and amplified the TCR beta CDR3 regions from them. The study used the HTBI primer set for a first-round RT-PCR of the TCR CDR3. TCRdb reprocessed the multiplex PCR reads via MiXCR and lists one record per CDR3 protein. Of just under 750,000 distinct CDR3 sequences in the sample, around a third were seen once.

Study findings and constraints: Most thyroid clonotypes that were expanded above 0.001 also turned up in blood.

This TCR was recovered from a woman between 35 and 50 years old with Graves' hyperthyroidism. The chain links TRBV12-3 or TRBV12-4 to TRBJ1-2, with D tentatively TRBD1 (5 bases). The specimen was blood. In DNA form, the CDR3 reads TGTGCCAGCAGTTCTGGCTGGGGCCAGCTAAACTATGGCTACACCTTC. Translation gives CASSSGWGQLNYGYTF.